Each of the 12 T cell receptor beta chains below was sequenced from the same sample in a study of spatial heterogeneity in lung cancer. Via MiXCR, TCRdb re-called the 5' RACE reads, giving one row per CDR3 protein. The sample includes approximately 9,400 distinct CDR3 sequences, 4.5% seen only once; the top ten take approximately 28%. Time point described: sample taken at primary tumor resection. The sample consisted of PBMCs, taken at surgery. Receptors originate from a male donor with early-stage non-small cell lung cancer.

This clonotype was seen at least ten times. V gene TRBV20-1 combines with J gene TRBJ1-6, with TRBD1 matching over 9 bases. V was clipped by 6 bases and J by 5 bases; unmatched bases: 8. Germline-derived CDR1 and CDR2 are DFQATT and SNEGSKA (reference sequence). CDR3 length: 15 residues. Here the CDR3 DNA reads TGCAGTGCGGAAACAGGGGGCGCGGATAATTCACCCCTCCACTTT. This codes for CSAETGGADNSPLHF.

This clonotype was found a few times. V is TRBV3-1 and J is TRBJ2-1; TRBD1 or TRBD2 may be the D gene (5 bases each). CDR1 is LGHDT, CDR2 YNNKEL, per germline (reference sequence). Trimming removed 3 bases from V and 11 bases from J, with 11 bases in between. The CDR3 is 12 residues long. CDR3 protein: CASSQGDGKQFF. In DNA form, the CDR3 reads TGTGCCAGCAGCCAGGGGGACGGGAAGCAGTTCTTC.

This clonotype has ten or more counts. CDR3 bases: TGCAGTGCTAGGGGAGGGGGACTCTATGGCTACACCTTC. Its translation: CSARGGGLYGYTF. V and J are TRBV20-1 and TRBJ1-2, with a weak D call TRBD1 (6 bases). CDR1 and CDR2 (germline): DFQATT, SNEGSKA (reference sequence). V was shortened by 3 bases and J by 4 bases, with 12 bases between the two germline ends. The CDR3 has 13 residues.

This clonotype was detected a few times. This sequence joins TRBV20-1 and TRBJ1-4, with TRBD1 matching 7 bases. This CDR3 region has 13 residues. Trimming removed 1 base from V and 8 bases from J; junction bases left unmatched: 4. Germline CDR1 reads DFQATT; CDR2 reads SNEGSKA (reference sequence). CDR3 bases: TGCAGTGCTAGAGTACAGGGGAGGGAAAAACTGTTTTTT. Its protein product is CSARVQGREKLFF.

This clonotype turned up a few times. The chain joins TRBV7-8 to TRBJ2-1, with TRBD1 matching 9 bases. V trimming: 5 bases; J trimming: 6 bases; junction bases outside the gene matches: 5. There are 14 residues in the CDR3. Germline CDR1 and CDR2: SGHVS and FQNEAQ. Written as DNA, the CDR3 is TGTGCCAGCAGCCCGGGGACAGGGATCAATGAGCAGTTCTTC. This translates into CASSPGTGINEQFF.

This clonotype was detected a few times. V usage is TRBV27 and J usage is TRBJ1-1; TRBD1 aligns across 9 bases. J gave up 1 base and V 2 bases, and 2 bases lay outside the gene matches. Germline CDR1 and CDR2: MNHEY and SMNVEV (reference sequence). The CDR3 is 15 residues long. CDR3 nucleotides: TGTGCCAGCAGTTTAAAGGGACAGGGGAACACTGAAGCTTTCTTT. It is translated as CASSLKGQGNTEAFF.

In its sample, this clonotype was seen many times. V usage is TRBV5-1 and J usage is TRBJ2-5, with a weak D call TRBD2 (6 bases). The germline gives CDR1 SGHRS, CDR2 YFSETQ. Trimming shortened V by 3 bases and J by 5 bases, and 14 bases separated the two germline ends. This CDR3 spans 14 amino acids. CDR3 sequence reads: CASSSGRREETQYF. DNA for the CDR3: TGCGCCAGCAGCTCGGGCAGGAGGGAGGAGACCCAGTACTTC.

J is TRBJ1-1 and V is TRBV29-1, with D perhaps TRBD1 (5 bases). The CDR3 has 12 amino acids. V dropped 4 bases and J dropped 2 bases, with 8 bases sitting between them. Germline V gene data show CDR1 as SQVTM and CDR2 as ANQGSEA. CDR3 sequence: CSVGRGNTEAFF. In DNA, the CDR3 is TGCAGCGTTGGAAGGGGTAACACTGAAGCTTTCTTT.

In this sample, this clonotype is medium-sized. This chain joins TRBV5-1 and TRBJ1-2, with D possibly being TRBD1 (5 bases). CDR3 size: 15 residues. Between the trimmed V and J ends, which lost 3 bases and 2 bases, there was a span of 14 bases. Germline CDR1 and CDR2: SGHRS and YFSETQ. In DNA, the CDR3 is TGCGCCAGCAGCTGGGGACGGCGAAGCAACTATGGCTACACCTTC. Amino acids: CASSWGRRSNYGYTF.

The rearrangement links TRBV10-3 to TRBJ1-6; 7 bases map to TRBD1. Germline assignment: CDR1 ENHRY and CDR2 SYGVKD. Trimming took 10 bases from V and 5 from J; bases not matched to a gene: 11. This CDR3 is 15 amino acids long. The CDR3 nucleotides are TGTGCCACAAAGACAGGGAGGGGGGATAATTCACCCCTCCACTTT. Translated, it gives CATKTGRGDNSPLHF.

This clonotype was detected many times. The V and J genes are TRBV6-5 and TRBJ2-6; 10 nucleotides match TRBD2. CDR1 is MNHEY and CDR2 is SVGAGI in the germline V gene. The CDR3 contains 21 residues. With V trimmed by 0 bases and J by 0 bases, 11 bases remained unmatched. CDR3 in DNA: TGTGCCAGCAGTTACTCGTTCCTCACTAGCGGGGAGTCCTCTGGGGCCAACGTCCTGACTTTC. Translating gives CASSYSFLTSGESSGANVLTF.

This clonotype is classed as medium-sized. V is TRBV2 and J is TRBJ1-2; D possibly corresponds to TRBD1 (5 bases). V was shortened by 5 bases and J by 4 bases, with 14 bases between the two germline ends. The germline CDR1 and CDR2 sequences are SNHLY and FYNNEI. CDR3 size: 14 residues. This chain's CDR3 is CASSNRDVGYGYTF. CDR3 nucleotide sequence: TGTGCCAGCAGTAATCGGGACGTGGGCTATGGCTACACCTTC. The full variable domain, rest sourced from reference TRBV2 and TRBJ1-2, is EPEVTQTPSHQVTQMGQEVILRCVPISNHLYFYWYRQILGQKVEFLVSFYNNEISEKSEIFDDQFSVERPDGSNFTLKIRSTKLEDSAMYFCASSNRDVGYGYTFGSGTRLTVV.